The 13 T cell receptor beta chains in this list originate from one sample, sequenced in a study of shared clonotypes between healthy human individuals. Assay: immunoSEQ multiplex PCR; the TCRdb copy retains only in-frame clones and omits some. This table has about 1.1 million clones, about 80% appearing once. The sample consisted of memory CD4+ T cells from PBMCs. Subset noted: CD45RA-negative fraction. The receptors here all came from a young man in good health. Some clones in this sample may be carry-over from other donors' samples.

A note on this clone: A read error may be the cause here, since a much bigger clone is one base away. The identical CDR3 is also encoded by other nucleotide sequences in the sample. The chain has TRBV28 and TRBJ2-5; D remains ambiguous. Germline values: CDR1 MDHEN, CDR2 SYDVKM. The V and J ends lost 6 bases and 5 bases respectively, with 7 bases between them. The CDR3 runs to 11 residues. The CDR3 region is CASSLSETQYF. Written as DNA, the CDR3 is TGTGCCAGCAGCCTTAGCGAGACCCAGTACTTC. The full variable domain, in which reference TRBV28 and TRBJ2-5 provide the parts outside the CDR3, is DVKVTQSSRYLVKRTGEKVFLECVQDMDHENMFWYRQDPGLGLRLIYFSYDVKMKEKGDIPEGYSVSREKKERFSLILESASTNQTSMYLCASSLSETQYFGPGTRLLVL.

The J gene is TRBJ1-2, the V gene TRBV9, with unresolved D. The CDR3 runs to 13 residues. V lost 0 bases to trimming and J lost 9 bases, with 12 bases between them. CDR1 and CDR2 (germline): SGDLS, YYNGEE. The CDR3 is CASSVEPGGRYTF. In nucleotides, the CDR3 is TGTGCCAGCAGCGTAGAGCCAGGCGGGCGCTACACCTTC.

This chain links TRBV7-9 with TRBJ2-1; tentatively, D is TRBD1 or TRBD2 (5 bases each). The CDR3 is made up of 16 amino acids. V was cut by 6 bases and J by 5 bases, with 20 bases left in between. Germline CDR1 reads SEHNR; CDR2 reads FQNEAQ (reference sequence). In DNA, the CDR3 is TGTGCCAGCAGAAAACCCGGGACCTACATTAACAATGAGCAGTTCTTC. As protein: CASRKPGTYINNEQFF.

In regard to this clone: Other DNA sequences from this sample encode an identical CDR3 as well. The rearrangement links TRBV7-9 to TRBJ2-7; D is perhaps TRBD1 (6 bases). The CDR3 contains 14 residues. V was pared by 7 bases and J by 2 bases, with 15 bases between. The germline gives CDR1 SEHNR, CDR2 FQNEAQ (reference sequence). CDR3 sequence: CASNPDRPPYEQYF. In nucleotides, the CDR3 is TGTGCCAGCAACCCCGACAGGCCCCCCTACGAGCAGTACTTC.

J is TRBJ2-7 and V is TRBV6-5; D is unresolved. The CDR3 totals 15 residues. CDR1 and CDR2 from the germline V gene are MNHEY and SVGAGI. Trimming left V 5 bases short and J 1 base short, with 15 bases between. Here the CDR3 DNA reads TGTGCCAGCAGTCCCTGGGGATCTAAATCCTACGAGCAGTACTTC. This translates into CASSPWGSKSYEQYF.

The V and J genes are TRBV5-1 and TRBJ2-3; D is ambiguous. The V gene lost 5 bases and the J gene lost 0 bases, with 10 bases spanning the gap. Germline V gene sequence: CDR1 SGHRS, CDR2 YFSETQ. The CDR3 totals 14 residues. The CDR3, as DNA: TGCGCCAGCAGAGGGAAATCTAGCACAGATACGCAGTATTTT. Translating it yields CASRGKSSTDTQYF. Variable domain in full (rest from reference TRBV5-1 and TRBJ2-3): KAGVTQTPRYLIKTRGQQVTLSCSPISGHRSVSWYQQTPGQGLQFLFEYFSETQRNKGNFPGRFSGRQFSNSRSEMNVSTLELGDSALYLCASRGKSSTDTQYFGPGTRLTVL.

The chain links TRBV28 to TRBJ2-2; D call uncertain. V lost 7 bases to trimming and J lost 1 base, with 4 bases between them. This CDR3 is built from 12 residues. The germline V gene encodes CDR1 MDHEN and CDR2 SYDVKM. The CDR3, as DNA: TGTGCCAGCACCCAGAACACCGGGGAGCTGTTTTTT. Translating it yields CASTQNTGELFF. Variable domain in full (rest from reference TRBV28 and TRBJ2-2): DVKVTQSSRYLVKRTGEKVFLECVQDMDHENMFWYRQDPGLGLRLIYFSYDVKMKEKGDIPEGYSVSREKKERFSLILESASTNQTSMYLCASTQNTGELFFGEGSRLTVL.

The chain uses TRBV11-3 and TRBJ1-1; 7 positions match TRBD1. CDR1 and CDR2 (germline): SGHNT, YENEEA. V was pared by 3 bases and J by 2 bases, with 9 bases of the junction left unmatched. This CDR3 is built from 16 residues. CDR3: CASSFGAGGNNTEAFF. The DNA of the CDR3 is TGTGCCAGCAGCTTTGGGGCAGGGGGGAACAACACTGAAGCTTTCTTT.

The chain has TRBV27 and TRBJ2-7, with 12 bases aligning to TRBD2. Germline CDR1 is MNHEY and CDR2 is SMNVEV (reference sequence). CDR3 length equals 15 residues. After removal of 3 bases from V and 1 base from J, the junction contained 1 base not matched to a gene. Here the CDR3 reads CASSLTSGRSYEQYF. In DNA form, the CDR3 reads TGTGCCAGCAGTTTGACTAGCGGGAGATCCTACGAGCAGTACTTC.

The genes are TRBV6-1 and TRBJ2-7; perhaps TRBD2 as D (6 bases). V dropped 3 bases and J dropped 3 bases, with 12 bases sitting between them. This CDR3 has 14 amino acids. Germline CDR1 is MNHNS and CDR2 is SASEGT. The CDR3 here is CASSEAGTRYEQYF. The CDR3 coding sequence is TGTGCCAGCAGTGAGGCGGGGACGCGCTACGAGCAGTACTTC.

The V gene is TRBV11-2, the J gene TRBJ2-7; D possibly uses TRBD1 or TRBD2 (5 bases each). This CDR3 has 15 amino acids. V lost 5 bases and J lost 1, with 15 bases in between. Per the germline V gene, CDR1 is SGHAT and CDR2 is FQNNGV. This chain's CDR3 is CASSRHGTPSYEQYF. CDR3 coding DNA: TGTGCCAGCAGCAGACACGGGACCCCATCCTACGAGCAGTACTTC.

V and J are TRBV27 and TRBJ2-2, with TRBD2 identical over 11 bases. Germline values: CDR1 MNHEY, CDR2 SMNVEV (reference sequence). The V and J ends lost 3 bases and 5 bases, in that order; junction bases with no gene match: 8. The CDR3 loop spans 17 amino acids. CDR3 protein: CASSLILAGGLTGELFF. For the CDR3, the DNA is TGTGCCAGCAGTTTGATCTTAGCGGGAGGGTTGACCGGGGAGCTGTTTTTT.

With regard to this clone: Other DNA sequences of this sample code for an identical CDR3. The genes are TRBV7-2 and TRBJ2-2, with 10 bases aligning to TRBD1. Germline CDR1 and CDR2: SGHTA and FQGNSA. Germline trimming cut 5 bases from V and 5 bases from J; bases unmatched to any gene: 5. CDR3 length: 15 amino acids. DNA for the CDR3: TGTGCCAGCAGCCCCGACAGGGGGCGGACCGGGGAGCTGTTTTTT. It is translated as CASSPDRGRTGELFF.